This T cell receptor (beta chain) was recovered during a study of T-cell reconstitution after alpha-beta-depleted transplantation in children. The germline V and J ends were trimmed by 7 bases and 5 bases, with 11 bases remaining between them. Germline assignment: CDR1 MNHEY and CDR2 SVGAGI. The CDR3 has 12 amino acids. Unique molecular identifiers were built into the TCRbeta library. TCRdb reprocessed the PCR reads with MiXCR, giving one entry per CDR3 protein. The sample records over 70,000 distinct CDR3 sequences, 12% being singletons. Sequencing used PBMCs from the stem cell graft donor, obtained from the stem cell graft. The chain joins TRBV6-5 to TRBJ2-5, with no clear D. This clonotype was sampled from a human donor who donated a stem cell graft to a child with inherited bone marrow failure. CDR3 sequence (DNA): TGTGCCAGCACCGACACTGCGGAGACCCAGTACTTC. It encodes CASTDTAETQYF.